This T cell receptor beta chain stems from a study of technical replicates of blood from a few donors. CDR3 length: 14 amino acids. Germline V lookup: CDR1 MNHEY, CDR2 SVGAGI. V shed 2 bases and J shed 3 bases, with 10 bases lying between them. Measured with immunoSEQ multiplex PCR; TCRdb has only the in-frame clones, and not every one. Found here are about 48,000 clones, 90% to 95% of them singletons; the top ten hold 3.9%. The specimen was PBMCs. The sequence was obtained from a human donor in good health. Some clones in this sample may be carry-over from other donors' samples. The chain links TRBV6-5 to TRBJ1-1; D possibly corresponds to TRBD1 (5 bases). CDR3 DNA sequence: TGTGCCAGCAGTTACGCGGACATACACACTGAAGCTTTCTTT. Translating it yields CASSYADIHTEAFF.